This section outlines one T cell receptor beta chain sequence together with its context. The data derive from a study of T cells expressing NK-cell markers. Study-level background: From sorted CD3+CD56+NKG2C+, CD3+CD56+NKG2C- and CD3+CD56-NKG2C+ T cells came the TCR beta repertoires.

The CDR3 length is 14 residues. TCRdb re-analyzed the 5' RACE reads; it lists each CDR3 protein once, without DNA. There are 550,000 or so distinct CDR3 sequences in the sample, with roughly 3.6% held by the top ten. The chain recombines TRBV12-3 or TRBV12-4 with TRBJ1-1; with no DNA, the TCRdb D assignment of TRBD1 cannot be verified. The clonotype was recovered from a young man in good health. Sequencing input: blood T cells: a sorted CD56 or NKG2C T cell subset, CD4+ or CD8+ T cells, or bulk PBMC T cells (not recorded which). The CDR3 sequence is CASSPTGANTEAFF.